This T cell receptor (beta chain) was obtained from a study of human T cells and chemical hapten exposure (dated by TCRdb to about 2021). With regard to the full study: For sensitization, 2% DPC in acetone was applied to a roughly 2 cm by roughly 2 cm area of upper inner arm skin. Libraries were combined into a pool for sequencing, and differences in TCR yield between samples came mainly from small differences in library volumes within the pool. Patient blood was sampled pre-sensitization (week 0) and at 2, 6 and about 24 weeks after DPC sensitization. The mostly female patient cohort included alopecia areata with under or over 50% scalp involvement, alopecia totalis and alopecia universalis. Approximately 30 alopecia patients provided blood for TCR sequencing at one to four time points (pre-sensitization, 2, 6 and 24 weeks). Peripheral blood TCR repertoire changes were tracked in vivo in alopecia patients during primary and secondary sensitization to the hapten diphenylcyclopropenone (DPC). Patients additionally received weekly therapeutic DPC doses to the scalp throughout the approximately 22-week study period. Patch testing on the upper back used Finn chambers containing 0.01% DPC, with scoring done after 6 days according to International Contact Dermatitis Research Group standards.

This sample's time point label indicates: pre-sensitization, week 0. Per the publication, the treatment or condition label means: therapeutic diphenylcyclopropenone sensitization with weekly scalp DPC. At each patch-test visit, blood was drawn before the patch test was applied. To be eligible, patients had to be aged 18 to 70, diagnosed with alopecia and judged suitable for DPC therapy, while pregnant patients were excluded. Total RNA was extracted from unfractionated whole blood collected in Tempus Blood RNA tubes. Looking up the germline V gene yields CDR1 SGHTA and CDR2 FQGNSA. Counted from cysteine to phenylalanine, this CDR3 has 14 amino acids. Of all the DNA, just the CDR3 is kept, 42 bases in frame from base 1. The junction shows trimming of 1 base on V and 7 bases on J, plus 10 bases between the germline ends. General study outcomes and caveats: Expanded TCRs formed significantly more large CDR3 similarity clusters than pre-sensitization or healthy control sets, consistent with antigen-driven responses. After repeated subsampling, the strength of the expansion versus patch-test correlation and the threshold at which it became significant changed. The number of PT1 expanded TCRs positively correlated with patch test score, significant at thresholds 8, 16 and 32 but not 4. No change with DPC sensitization was found in the number of TCRs above 1 in 1000 frequency, and no evidence of global repertoire structure alterations was found. All patients had alopecia, a presumed autoimmune disease, so their immune response might differ from that of healthy individuals.

This clonotype turned up a few times. Its antigen specificity is not known. Base-call qualities are not available, and no considerably larger clone is one nucleotide away. Library preparation was by RACE. Sequencing took place on a NextSeq 500. During library preparation, unique molecular identifiers were attached to individual cDNA molecules so that TCRs could be counted in a quantitative, reproducible way. From each blood RNA sample, both TCR alpha and TCR beta chains were sequenced. On the authors' methods: The median number of TCRs per sample was 95,638, ranging from about 20,000 to 690,600. The Decombinator software suite was used to annotate V, J and CDR3 in the TCR reads. For PS versus PT1 abundance plots, all samples were subsampled to the same number of TCRs (28,000). TCRs were defined as expanded if absent before sensitization and observed at least eight times at the 2-week time point. The raw public reads went through TCRdb reprocessing: fastp at Q25, MiXCR clone calling, in-frame beta chains kept. Merged by CDR3 protein, the rows form single entries marked with the most common genes and DNA. Clone size and V and J calls follow TCRdb, not the original study. This sample comprises about 120,000 distinct CDR3 sequences, approximately 12% of them detected only once. The ten largest clones add up to 2.5% to 3% of the sample.

Recombination linked TRBV7-2 to TRBJ2-2; the D gene cannot be resolved reliably. This receptor was identified in a woman aged 18 to 35 with alopecia areata. Some clones in this sample may be carry-over from other donors' samples. Here the sequenced sample was whole blood, taken in connection with sensitization to the hapten diphenylcyclopropenone (DPC). The CDR3 sequence is CASSLGGYGGELFF. The nucleotides read TGTGCCAGCAGCTTAGGAGGTTACGGCGGGGAGCTGTTTTTT.